A single sample gave rise to the 19 T cell receptor beta chains below, sequenced in a study of cytomegalovirus exposure and HLA in healthy donors. The study ran its PCR with 60 Vbeta and 13 Jbeta primers. Some clones are missing from TCRdb's copy, which holds only in-frame ones; the method was immunoSEQ multiplex PCR. The sample gives some 130,000 clones, around four fifths of which show up once; approximately 4.3% is in the top ten. Source material: PBMCs. The receptor set was obtained from a man in his thirties or forties in good health.

The chain couples TRBV6-5 to TRBJ1-3; D might be TRBD1 (6 bases). The ends were cut back, 6 bases at V and 8 bases at J, with 17 bases in the middle. The CDR3 has 14 residues. The germline V gene encodes CDR1 MNHEY and CDR2 SVGAGI. CDR3 sequence: CASSFGQFGDTIYF. CDR3 coding DNA: TGTGCCAGCAGCTTCGGACAGTTCGGAGACACCATATATTTT.

The V call is TRBV30, the J call TRBJ1-1, with D perhaps matching TRBD1 (5 bases). CDR1 GTSNPN and CDR2 SVGIG come from the germline V gene (reference sequence). The CDR3 covers 11 residues. Deletions cut 5 bases from V and 5 bases from J, with 9 bases between. CDR3 protein: CAWAGGTEAFF. The DNA of the CDR3 is TGTGCCTGGGCGGGGGGGACTGAAGCTTTCTTT.

The genes are TRBV10-3 and TRBJ1-2; the D gene is possibly TRBD1 (6 bases). Germline values: CDR1 ENHRY, CDR2 SYGVKD. The germline V and J ends were trimmed by 3 bases and 6 bases, with 11 bases remaining between them. This CDR3 region has 13 residues. CDR3 protein: CAISDQPGDGYTF. In DNA form, the CDR3 reads TGTGCCATCAGTGACCAACCAGGGGATGGCTACACCTTC.

This chain uses TRBV4-1 with TRBJ2-5; TRBD2 matches at 7 bases. The CDR3 runs to 16 residues. Germline CDR1 reads MGHRA; CDR2 reads YSYEKL. V lost 0 bases and J lost 0; bases outside the gene matches: 4. Here the CDR3 reads CASSQDHGRYQETQYF. The CDR3 DNA is TGCGCCAGCAGCCAAGATCACGGGAGGTACCAAGAGACCCAGTACTTC.

V and J are TRBV5-1 and TRBJ2-7; D is uncertain. The germline V and J ends were trimmed by 0 bases and 2 bases, with 21 bases remaining between them. Germline CDR1 reads SGHRS; CDR2 reads YFSETQ. The CDR3 extends over 18 amino acids. CDR3 sequence reads: CASSLADSLPHFPYEQYF. CDR3 in DNA: TGCGCCAGCAGCTTGGCCGATTCGTTACCCCACTTCCCCTACGAGCAGTACTTC.

The chain carries TRBV18 and TRBJ1-2, with 8 bases lining up with TRBD1. Germline V lookup: CDR1 KGHSH, CDR2 LQKENI. V shed 4 bases and J 7 bases; nucleotides not matched to a gene: 5. The CDR3 sequence is 13 residues long. CDR3: CASSQQGEVGYTF. The CDR3 DNA sequence: TGTGCCAGCTCACAACAGGGGGAGGTTGGCTACACCTTC.

The V and J genes are TRBV18 and TRBJ2-7; 8 nucleotides match TRBD2. The junction had 10 bases not matched to a gene; V was cut back by 4 bases and J by 2 bases. There are 16 residues in the CDR3. Germline V lookup: CDR1 KGHSH, CDR2 LQKENI. The CDR3 DNA is TGTGCCAGCTCACGTCTAGATAGCGGGGCGACCTACGAGCAGTACTTC. As protein: CASSRLDSGATYEQYF.

This chain connects TRBV6-4 to TRBJ2-6; possibly TRBD2 for D (5 bases). Deletions cut 5 bases from V and 1 base from J, with 12 bases between. The germline V gene encodes CDR1 MRHNA and CDR2 SNTAGT. The CDR3 loop spans 16 amino acids. The CDR3 DNA reads TGTGCCAGCAGTCCACACGGGGATTCTGGGGCCAACGTCCTGACTTTC. Its protein is CASSPHGDSGANVLTF.

V and J are TRBV5-4 and TRBJ1-3, with TRBD1 matching 7 bases. Germline CDR1 and CDR2: SGHNT and YYREEE (reference sequence). This CDR3 has 15 amino acids. The trim removed 3 bases at V and 2 bases at J, leaving 5 bases unmatched. The chain's CDR3 is CASSSDDRAGNTIYF. The CDR3 region has the DNA TGTGCCAGCAGCTCAGACGACAGGGCTGGAAACACCATATATTTT.

This clone was recorded only once. The rearrangement joins TRBV7-6 to TRBJ2-7; 7 nucleotides match TRBD1. The V gene's germline CDR1 is SGHVS and CDR2 FNYEAQ. J was trimmed by 0 bases and V by 1 base; bases with no gene match: 0. The CDR3 is 14 residues long. The CDR3 DNA sequence: TGTGCCAGCAGCTTAGACAGGGGCTCCTACGAGCAGTACTTC. This translates into CASSLDRGSYEQYF.

The rearrangement links TRBV30 to TRBJ2-1, with D perhaps matching TRBD1 (5 bases). Germline CDR1 GTSNPN, CDR2 SVGIG (reference sequence). This CDR3 is 16 amino acids long. V lost 4 bases and J lost 1, with 17 bases in between. CDR3 amino acids: CAWNTDIGPSYNEQFF. DNA for the CDR3: TGTGCCTGGAATACGGACATCGGCCCATCCTACAATGAGCAGTTCTTC.

This rearrangement joins TRBV7-9 to TRBJ2-7; tentative D call: TRBD2 (6 bases). The CDR3 is 13 residues long. Trimming took off 5 bases at V and 7 bases at J, with 15 bases between the two ends. Germline V lookup: CDR1 SEHNR, CDR2 FQNEAQ (reference sequence). CDR3: CASSPWGEWEQYF. The CDR3 coding sequence is TGTGCCAGCAGCCCCTGGGGGGAGTGGGAGCAGTACTTC. Full variable domain (rest looked up from reference TRBV7-9 and TRBJ2-7): DTGVSQNPRHKITKRGQNVTFRCDPISEHNRLYWYRQTLGQGPEFLTYFQNEAQLEKSRLLSDRFSAERPKGSFSTLEIQRTEQGDSAMYLCASSPWGEWEQYFGPGTRLTVT.

This clone was observed once. This chain joins TRBV5-8 and TRBJ1-3, with unresolved D. The CDR3 consists of 17 residues. Germline V CDR1 and CDR2: SGHTS, YDEGEE. V was cut by 3 bases and J by 0 bases, with 16 bases left in between. Here the CDR3 reads CASSSPLGESSGNTIYF. As DNA, the CDR3 is TGTGCCAGCAGCTCCCCATTGGGAGAAAGCTCTGGAAACACCATATATTTT.

This sequence joins TRBV7-9 and TRBJ2-1; 8 bases fit TRBD2. After removal of 0 bases from V and 7 bases from J, the junction contained 8 bases not matched to a gene. The CDR3 consists of 16 residues. Germline V gene lookup returns CDR1 SEHNR and CDR2 FQNEAQ (reference sequence). CDR3 amino acids: CASSLASGTSRNEQFF. The CDR3 bases are TGTGCCAGCAGCTTAGCATCCGGGACTAGTCGGAATGAGCAGTTCTTC.

CDR3 in amino acids: CASSQGGAGVGTDTQYF. The CDR3 coding sequence is TGCGCCAGCAGCCAAGGGGGAGCGGGAGTAGGGACAGATACGCAGTATTTT. The chain links TRBV4-1 to TRBJ2-3, with 8 bases identical to TRBD2. The CDR3 has 17 residues. The V segment lost 1 base and the J segment 3 bases; nucleotides outside the gene matches: 9. CDR1 is MGHRA and CDR2 is YSYEKL in the germline V gene.

The chain has TRBV7-5 and TRBJ2-1; the table's D call of TRBD2 was not tested on the DNA. TRBV7-5 is termed a pseudogene. The CDR3 has 16 residues. The CDR3 sequence is CARTLGRASAYNEQFF. The CDR3 bases are TGTGCCAGAACTTTGGGGAGGGCTAGCGCATACAATGAGCAGTTCTTC.

The chain has TRBV5-1 and TRBJ2-1, with 9 bases matching TRBD1. Per germline, CDR1 SGHRS and CDR2 YFSETQ. V was pared by 4 bases and J by 4 bases, with 9 bases of the junction left unmatched. This CDR3 has 16 residues. As DNA, the CDR3 is TGCGCCAGCAGCCAGGGGGGACAGGGACAGTACAATGAGCAGTTCTTC. Translating it yields CASSQGGQGQYNEQFF.

The chain uses TRBV10-3 and TRBJ2-7; D perhaps matches TRBD2 (7 bases). This CDR3 spans 15 amino acids. V shed 3 bases and J shed 3 bases, with 15 bases lying between them. Germline lookup yields CDR1 ENHRY and CDR2 SYGVKD. CDR3 in amino acids: CAISERGATFYEQYF. The CDR3 nucleotides are TGTGCCATCAGTGAACGGGGGGCGACATTCTACGAGCAGTACTTC.

The V gene is TRBV4-3, the J gene TRBJ2-1, with 12 bases aligning to TRBD2. The CDR3 length is 17 residues. Germline trimming cut 4 bases from V and 3 bases from J; bases unmatched to any gene: 7. Germline loops: CDR1 LGHNA, CDR2 YSLEER. CDR3 loop: CASSPTTSGSIYNEQFF. The CDR3 DNA reads TGCGCCAGCAGCCCAACGACTAGCGGGAGTATCTACAATGAGCAGTTCTTC.